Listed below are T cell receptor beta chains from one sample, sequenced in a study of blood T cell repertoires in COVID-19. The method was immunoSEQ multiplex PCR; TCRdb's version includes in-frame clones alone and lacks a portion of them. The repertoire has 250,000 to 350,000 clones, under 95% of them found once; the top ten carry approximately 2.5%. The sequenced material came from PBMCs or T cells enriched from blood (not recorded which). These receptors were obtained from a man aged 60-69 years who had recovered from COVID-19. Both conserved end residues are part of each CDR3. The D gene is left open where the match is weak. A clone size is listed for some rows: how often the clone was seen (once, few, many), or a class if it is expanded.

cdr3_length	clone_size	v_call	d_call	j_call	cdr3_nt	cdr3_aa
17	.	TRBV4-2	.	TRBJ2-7	TGTGCCAGCAGCCAAGATCCTCTTTCCAGGGCGTCCTACGAGCAGTACTTC	CASSQDPLSRASYEQYF
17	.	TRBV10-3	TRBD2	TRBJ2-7	TGTGCCATCAGTTCTGAGGGGACTAGCGGGAGTTCCTACGAGCAGTACTTC	CAISSEGTSGSSYEQYF
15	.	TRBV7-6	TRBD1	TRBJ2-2	TGTGCCAGCAGCATCCAGGGGGCGAACACCGGGGAGCTGTTTTTT	CASSIQGANTGELFF
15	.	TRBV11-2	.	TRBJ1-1	TGTGCCAGCAGCTTAGGTCTGGGCATGAACACTGAAGCTTTCTTT	CASSLGLGMNTEAFF
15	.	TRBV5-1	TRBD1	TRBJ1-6	TGCGCCAGCAGCGTGGGACAGGGTGGCCAATCACCCCTCCACTTT	CASSVGQGGQSPLHF
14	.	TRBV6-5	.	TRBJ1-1	TGTGCCAGCACCGGGAGGCAGGGGAGGACTGAAGCTTTCTTT	CASTGRQGRTEAFF
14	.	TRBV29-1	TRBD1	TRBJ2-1	TGCAGCGTTACTTCGACAGGGGGTTACAATGAGCAGTTCTTC	CSVTSTGGYNEQFF
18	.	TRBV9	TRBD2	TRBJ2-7	TGTGCCAGCAGCGTAGGATCTCGGACTAGCGGGATAATCTACGAGCAGTACTTC	CASSVGSRTSGIIYEQYF
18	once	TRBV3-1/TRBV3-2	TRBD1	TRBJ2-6	TGTGCCAGCAGCCAAGAAGGACAGGGGGTGGTTGGGGCCAACGTCCTGACTTTC	CASSQEGQGVVGANVLTF
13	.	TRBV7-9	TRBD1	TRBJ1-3	TGTGCCAGCAGCAAAGACAGGGCAAACACCATATATTTT	CASSKDRANTIYF
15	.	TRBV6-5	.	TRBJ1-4	TGTGCCAGCAGTTACATCTACCGGCCGGGGGAAAAACTGTTTTTT	CASSYIYRPGEKLFF
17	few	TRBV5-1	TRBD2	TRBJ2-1	TGCGCCAGCAGCTTGAACCCGGGACTAGCGGGAAACAATGAGCAGTTCTTC	CASSLNPGLAGNNEQFF
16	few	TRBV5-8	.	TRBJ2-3	TGTGCCTCTCCCCTGGCTTTTTGGTCATCCACAGATACGCAGTATTTT	CASPLAFWSSTDTQYF
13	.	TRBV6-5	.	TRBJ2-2	TGTGCCAGCAGTTACAATCTTGTCGGGGAGCTGTTTTTT	CASSYNLVGELFF
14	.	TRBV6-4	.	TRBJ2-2	TGTGCCAGCAGTGGCAGGATCTTTACCGGGGAGCTGTTTTTT	CASSGRIFTGELFF
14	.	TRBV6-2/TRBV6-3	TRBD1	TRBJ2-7	TGTGCCAGCAGTCCCGGGACAGGCCCTTGGGAGCAGTACTTC	CASSPGTGPWEQYF
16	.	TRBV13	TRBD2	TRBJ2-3	TGTGCCAGCAGCTTAGTCCGGACTAGCGGGGCAGATACGCAGTATTTT	CASSLVRTSGADTQYF
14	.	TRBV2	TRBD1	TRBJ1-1	TGTGCCAGCAGTAGAACAGGGGGCGACGCTGAAGCTTTCTTT	CASSRTGGDAEAFF
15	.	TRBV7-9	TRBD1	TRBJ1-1	TGTGCCAGCAGCTGGGGGACAGGGGTGGACACTGAAGCTTTCTTT	CASSWGTGVDTEAFF
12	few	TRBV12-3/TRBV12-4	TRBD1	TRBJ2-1	TGTGCCAGCAGTGTACAGGGGAATGAGCAGTTCTTC	CASSVQGNEQFF
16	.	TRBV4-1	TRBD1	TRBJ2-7	TGCGCCAGCAGCCAAGATCACGGGACAGGCGTCTACGAGCAGTACTTC	CASSQDHGTGVYEQYF
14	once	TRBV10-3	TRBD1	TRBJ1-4	TGTGCCATCAGTAAGGACAGGGGATGGGAAAAACTGTTTTTT	CAISKDRGWEKLFF
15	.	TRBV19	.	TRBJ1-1	TGTGCCAGTAGTATGGAATTCAGGGGGAACACTGAAGCTTTCTTT	CASSMEFRGNTEAFF
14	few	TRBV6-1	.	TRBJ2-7	TGTGCCAGCAGTGAAGCGGGTGGAGCCTACGAGCAGTACTTC	CASSEAGGAYEQYF
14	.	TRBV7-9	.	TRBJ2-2	TGTGCCAGCAGGTCCTTTGCGAACACCGGGGAGCTGTTTTTT	CASRSFANTGELFF
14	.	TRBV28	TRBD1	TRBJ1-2	TGTGCCAGCAGAACCGGGACAGGGTCGGATGGCTACACCTTC	CASRTGTGSDGYTF
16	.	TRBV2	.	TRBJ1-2	TGTGCCAGCAGTGAAATTTTGGGAGAAGCCTTGAAGGCCTACACCTTC	CASSEILGEALKAYTF
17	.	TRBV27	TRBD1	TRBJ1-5	TGTGCCAGCAGTTTATCGTTGACAGGGCATAGCAATCAGCCCCAGCATTTT	CASSLSLTGHSNQPQHF
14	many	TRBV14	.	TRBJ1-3	TGTGCCAGCAGCCCACTGGGGCCGGGAAACACCATATATTTT	CASSPLGPGNTIYF
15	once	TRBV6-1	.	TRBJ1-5	TGTGCCAGCAGTGAAAACAGGGCTGGCAATCAGCCCCAGCATTTT	CASSENRAGNQPQHF
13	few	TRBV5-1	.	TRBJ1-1	TGCGCCAGCAGCTTGAACATACGCACTGAAGCTTTCTTT	CASSLNIRTEAFF
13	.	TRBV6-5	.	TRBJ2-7	TGTGCCAGCAGTTACTCGGGGGCGGTCGAGCAGTACTTC	CASSYSGAVEQYF
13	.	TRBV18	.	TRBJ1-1	TGTGCCAGCTCACCCACAGCAAACACTGAAGCTTTCTTT	CASSPTANTEAFF
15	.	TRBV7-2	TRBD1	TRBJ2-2	TGTGCCAGCAGCCTCAGGACAGGGGGGACCGGGGAGCTGTTTTTT	CASSLRTGGTGELFF
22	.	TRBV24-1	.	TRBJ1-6	TGTGCCACCAGTGATTTGTCTCGGGTTGACGGGGGTTCACTTCAAAATAATTCACCCCTCCACTTT	CATSDLSRVDGGSLQNNSPLHF
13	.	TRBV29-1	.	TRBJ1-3	TGCAGCGTTCTCACAGGGTATGGAAACACCATATATTTT	CSVLTGYGNTIYF
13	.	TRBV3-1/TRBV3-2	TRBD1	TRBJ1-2	TGTGCCAGCAGCCAAGATTACAGGGGTCGCTACACCTTC	CASSQDYRGRYTF
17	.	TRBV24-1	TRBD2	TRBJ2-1	TGTGCCACCAGTGACCCTAGGACTAGCGGGAACTACAATGAGCAGTTCTTC	CATSDPRTSGNYNEQFF
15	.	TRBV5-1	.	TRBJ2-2	TGCGCCAGCAGGGCCGGGACACCGAACACCGGGGAGCTGTTTTTT	CASRAGTPNTGELFF
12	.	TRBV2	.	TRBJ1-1	TGTGCCAGCAGTGTGGCAGGATTTGAAGCTTTCTTT	CASSVAGFEAFF
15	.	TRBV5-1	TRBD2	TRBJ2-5	TGCGCCAGCAGCGGGTTAGCGGGGGGGCCCGAGACCCAGTACTTC	CASSGLAGGPETQYF
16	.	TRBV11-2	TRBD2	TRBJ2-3	TGTGCCAGCAGCTTCGCGACTAGCGGGGTGACCAATACGCAGTATTTT	CASSFATSGVTNTQYF
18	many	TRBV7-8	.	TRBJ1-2	TGTGCCAGCAGCTCCCTCGCACCCCACTGGACAGCGGCGGACGGCTACACCTTC	CASSSLAPHWTAADGYTF
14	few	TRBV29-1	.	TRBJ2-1	TGCAGCGTTGAAGATCAAAGGAGAGGCAATGAGCAGTTCTTC	CSVEDQRRGNEQFF
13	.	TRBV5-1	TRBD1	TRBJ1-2	TGCGCCAGCAGCTCCGGGACAGCGAAGGGCTACACCTTC	CASSSGTAKGYTF
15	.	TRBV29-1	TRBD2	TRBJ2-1	TGCAGCGTTGCAGGAGGAGCGGGAGGGCCTAATGAGCAGTTCTTC	CSVAGGAGGPNEQFF
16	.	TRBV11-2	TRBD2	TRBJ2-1	TGTGCCAGCAGCTTAGCCTGGACTAGCGGGGCTCTGGAGCAGTTCTTC	CASSLAWTSGALEQFF
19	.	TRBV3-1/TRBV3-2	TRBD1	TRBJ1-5	TGTGCCAGCAGCCACCCTATCCGGGACAGTTATTATAGCAATCAGCCCCAGCATTTT	CASSHPIRDSYYSNQPQHF